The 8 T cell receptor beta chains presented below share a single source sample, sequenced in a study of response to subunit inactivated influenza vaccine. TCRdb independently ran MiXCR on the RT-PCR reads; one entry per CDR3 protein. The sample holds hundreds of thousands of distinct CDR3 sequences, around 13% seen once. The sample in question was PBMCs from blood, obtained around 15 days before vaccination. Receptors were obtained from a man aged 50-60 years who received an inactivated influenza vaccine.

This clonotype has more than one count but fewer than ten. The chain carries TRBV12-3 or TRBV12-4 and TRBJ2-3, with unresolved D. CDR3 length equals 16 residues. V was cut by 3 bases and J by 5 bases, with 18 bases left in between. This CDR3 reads CASSLTRSRRIDTQYF. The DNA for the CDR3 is TGTGCCAGCAGTTTGACGAGGTCCCGCAGGATAGATACGCAGTATTTT.

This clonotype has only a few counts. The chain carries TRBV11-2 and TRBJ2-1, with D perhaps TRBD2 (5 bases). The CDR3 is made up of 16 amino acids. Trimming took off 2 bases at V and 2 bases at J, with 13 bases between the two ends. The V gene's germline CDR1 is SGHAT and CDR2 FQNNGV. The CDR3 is CASSLTRSLTYNEQFF. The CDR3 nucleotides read TGTGCCAGCAGCTTAACTAGGAGCCTTACCTACAATGAGCAGTTCTTC.

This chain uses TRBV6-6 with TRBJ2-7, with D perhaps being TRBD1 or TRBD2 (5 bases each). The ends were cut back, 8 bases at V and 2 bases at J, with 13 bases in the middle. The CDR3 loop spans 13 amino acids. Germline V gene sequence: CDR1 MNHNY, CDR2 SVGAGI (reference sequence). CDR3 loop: CASWDGIAYEQYF. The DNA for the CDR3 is TGTGCCAGCTGGGACGGCATTGCCTACGAGCAGTACTTC.

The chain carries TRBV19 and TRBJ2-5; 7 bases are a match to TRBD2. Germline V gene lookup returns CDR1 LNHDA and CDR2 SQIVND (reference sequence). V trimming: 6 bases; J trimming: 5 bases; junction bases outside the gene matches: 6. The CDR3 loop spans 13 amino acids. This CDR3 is CASSRTSRETQYF. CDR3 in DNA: TGTGCCAGTAGCCGGACTAGTCGGGAGACCCAGTACTTC.

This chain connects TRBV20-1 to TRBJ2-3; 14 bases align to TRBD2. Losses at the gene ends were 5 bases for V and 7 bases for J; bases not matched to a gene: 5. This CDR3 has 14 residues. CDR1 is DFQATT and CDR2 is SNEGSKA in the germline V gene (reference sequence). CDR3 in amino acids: CSARTSGGTYTQYF. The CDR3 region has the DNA TGCAGTGCTCGGACTAGCGGGGGGACATATACGCAGTATTTT.

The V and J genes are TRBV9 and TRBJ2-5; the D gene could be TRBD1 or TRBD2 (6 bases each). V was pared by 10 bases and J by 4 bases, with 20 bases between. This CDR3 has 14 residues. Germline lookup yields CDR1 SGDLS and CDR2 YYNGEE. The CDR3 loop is CASALGRGRETQYF. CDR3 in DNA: TGTGCCTCGGCTTTAGGACGGGGGCGAGAGACCCAGTACTTC.

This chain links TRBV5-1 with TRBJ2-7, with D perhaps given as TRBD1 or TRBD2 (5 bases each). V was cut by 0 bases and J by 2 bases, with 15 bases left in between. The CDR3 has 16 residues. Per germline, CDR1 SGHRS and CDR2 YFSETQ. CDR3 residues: CASSLGLGTVAYEQYF. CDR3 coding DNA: TGCGCCAGCAGCTTGGGCCTGGGGACGGTTGCCTACGAGCAGTACTTC.

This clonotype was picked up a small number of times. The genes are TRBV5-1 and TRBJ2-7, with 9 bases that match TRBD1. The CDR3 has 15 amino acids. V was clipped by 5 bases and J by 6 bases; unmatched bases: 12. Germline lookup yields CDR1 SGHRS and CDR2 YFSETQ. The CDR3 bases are TGCGCCAGCAGTCCACCGGGACAGGGTTGGTCCGAGCAGTACTTC. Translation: CASSPPGQGWSEQYF.